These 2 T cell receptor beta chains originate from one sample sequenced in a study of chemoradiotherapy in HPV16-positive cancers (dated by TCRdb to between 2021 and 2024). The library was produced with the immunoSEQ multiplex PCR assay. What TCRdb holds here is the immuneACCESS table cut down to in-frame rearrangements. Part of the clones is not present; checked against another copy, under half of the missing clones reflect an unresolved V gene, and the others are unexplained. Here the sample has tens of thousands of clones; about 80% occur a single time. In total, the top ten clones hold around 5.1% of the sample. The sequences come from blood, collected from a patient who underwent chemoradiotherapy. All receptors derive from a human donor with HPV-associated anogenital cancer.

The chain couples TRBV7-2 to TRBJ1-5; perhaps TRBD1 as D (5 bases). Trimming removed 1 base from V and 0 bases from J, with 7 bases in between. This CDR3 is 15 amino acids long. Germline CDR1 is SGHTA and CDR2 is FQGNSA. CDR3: CASSLVGGSNQPQHF. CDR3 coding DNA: TGTGCCAGCAGCTTAGTCGGGGGTAGCAATCAGCCCCAGCATTTT.

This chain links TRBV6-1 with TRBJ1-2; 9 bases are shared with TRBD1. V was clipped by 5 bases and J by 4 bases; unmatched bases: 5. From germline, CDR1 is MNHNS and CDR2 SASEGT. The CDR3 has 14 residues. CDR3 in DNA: TGTGCCAGCAGTCCGGGACAGGGAGTCTATGGCTACACCTTC. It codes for CASSPGQGVYGYTF.